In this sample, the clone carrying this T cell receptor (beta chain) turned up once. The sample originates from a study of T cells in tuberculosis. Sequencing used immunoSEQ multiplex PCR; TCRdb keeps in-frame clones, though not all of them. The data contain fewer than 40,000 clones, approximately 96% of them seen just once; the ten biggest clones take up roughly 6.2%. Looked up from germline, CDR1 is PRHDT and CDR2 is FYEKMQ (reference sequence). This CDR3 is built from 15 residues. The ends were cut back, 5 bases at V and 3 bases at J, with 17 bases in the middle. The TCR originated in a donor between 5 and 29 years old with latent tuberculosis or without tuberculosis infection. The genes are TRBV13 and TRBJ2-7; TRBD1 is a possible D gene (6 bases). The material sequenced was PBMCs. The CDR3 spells CASSTNIGQYYEQYF. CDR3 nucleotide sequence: TGTGCCAGCAGCACAAATATTGGACAGTACTACGAGCAGTACTTC.